These 30 T cell receptor beta chains were sequenced from one sample in a study of tumor-infiltrating lymphocytes in primary liver carcinoma. Germline DNA was also extracted, while the blood RNA originated from unsorted whole blood. From around 500 ng of total RNA, TCR beta-specific cDNA was reverse-transcribed using a constant-region primer. Modified slightly, ARM-PCR produced TCR beta libraries over three nested multiplex PCR rounds. PCR rounds one and two used TRBV1-TRBV30 forward primers with a C-beta reverse primer for 10 cycles each. TCRdb ran MiXCR on the multiplex PCR reads and lists one entry per CDR3 protein. The data contain about 310,000 distinct CDR3 sequences, around 50% of them singletons. Sample: peripheral blood. The receptors come from a woman aged 25 to 39 with primary liver carcinoma and hepatitis B virus infection.

Many counts were recorded for this clonotype. This chain connects TRBV4-3 to TRBJ2-7; D is perhaps TRBD2 (6 bases). V lost 4 bases and J 2 bases, leaving 18 bases between the germline ends. The CDR3 contains 16 residues. Germline-derived CDR1 and CDR2 are LGHNA and YSLEER. The CDR3: CASSPTLGTGAYEQYF. CDR3 nucleotides: TGCGCCAGCAGCCCTACCTTGGGGACGGGGGCCTACGAGCAGTACTTC.

This clonotype has just one count. A single base separates this from a much larger clone, so it may be a read error. The chain combines TRBV12-3 or TRBV12-4 with TRBJ1-1; tentative D call: TRBD1 (6 bases). The CDR3 is 13 amino acids. CDR3 bases: TGTGCCAGCAGTAGGACAGACACTACTGAAGCTCTCTTT. Translated: CASSRTDTTEALF.

As concerns this clonotype: A much more abundant neighbour one base away suggests this may be a read error. The J gene is TRBJ2-2, the V gene TRBV12-3 or TRBV12-4; TRBD1 matches at 8 bases. This CDR3 comprises 15 residues. The chain's CDR3 is CASSLDRAVTGEPFF. The CDR3 DNA sequence: TGTGCCAGCAGTCTGGACAGGGCGGTTACCGGGGAGCCGTTTTTT.

The table lists this clonotype with many counts. The chain employs TRBV12-3 or TRBV12-4 and TRBJ2-1; 9 bases agree with TRBD1. The junction had 15 bases not matched to a gene; V was cut back by 6 bases and J by 9 bases. The CDR3 loop spans 16 amino acids. CDR3 in amino acids: CASSPSRGQGSAEQFF. The DNA of the CDR3 is TGTGCCAGCAGCCCTAGCCGGGGACAGGGTTCGGCTGAGCAGTTCTTC.

The rearrangement joins TRBV6-5 to TRBJ2-7; TRBD2 might be the D (7 bases). Germline CDR1 reads MNHEY; CDR2 reads SVGAGI. This CDR3 region has 16 residues. Between the trimmed V and J ends, which lost 3 bases and 5 bases, there was a span of 20 bases. The CDR3 sequence is CASSYRGGIGGDEQYF. The CDR3 nucleotides are TGTGCCAGCAGTTATAGGGGGGGGATAGGGGGTGACGAGCAGTACTTC.

As to this clonotype: A much larger clone differs from this one at a single base, so this may be a read error. The chain is built from TRBV29-1 and TRBJ2-3; D might be TRBD1 (5 bases). The germline gives CDR1 SQVTM, CDR2 ANQGSEA. This CDR3 is 12 amino acids long. The CDR3 protein is CSVSGATDMQYF. The CDR3 nucleotides are TGCAGCGTTTCTGGGGCCACAGATATGCAGTATTTT.

The chain links TRBV12-3 or TRBV12-4 to TRBJ2-3; 7 bases agree with TRBD2. J gave up 4 bases and V 7 bases, and 11 bases lay outside the gene matches. The CDR3 covers 15 residues. The CDR3 bases are TGTGCCAGCACCTCCCGGCGGGGGTCCGCAGATACGCAGTATTTT. Translated: CASTSRRGSADTQYF.

On this clonotype: The junction does not match germline at one end; this may be a read error. The V and J genes are TRBV6-1 and TRBJ2-1; TRBD2 matches 12 bases. The CDR3 extends over 14 amino acids. The germline CDR1 and CDR2 sequences are MNHNS and SASEGT. The CDR3 bases are TGTGCCAGCAGGACTAGCGGGAGCTTGTATGAGCAGTTATTC. This sequence encodes CASRTSGSLYEQLF.

As concerns this clonotype: One end of the junction fails to match germline, which may point to a read error. The chain combines TRBV5-5 with TRBJ1-2; TRBD1 might be the D (6 bases). This CDR3 has 18 amino acids. Germline assignment: CDR1 SGHKS and CDR2 YYEKEE (reference sequence). The CDR3 sequence is CASSLAGGAEGLPYDYTF. The CDR3 DNA follows: TGTGCCAGCAGCTTGGCTGGGGGCGCGGAAGGGCTGCCCTATGACTACACCTTC.

Concerning this clonotype itself: With a much larger clone just one base away, this may be a read error. The V and J genes are TRBV29-1 and TRBJ2-1; 10 nucleotides align to TRBD2. V lost 3 bases, J lost 7 bases, and 6 bases stayed unmatched. The germline V gene encodes CDR1 SQVTM and CDR2 ANQGSEA. The CDR3 spans 14 residues. The CDR3 DNA reads TGCAGCGTTGATTCTAGCGGGAGCAAGAATGAGCAGTTCTTC. It yields the protein CSVDSSGSKNEQFF.

Details on this clonotype: Mismatch with germline at one junction end may stem from a read error. The chain carries TRBV6-2 or TRBV6-3 and TRBJ2-7; tentatively, D is TRBD2 (5 bases). The CDR3 is 12 amino acids. The germline gives CDR1 MNHEY, CDR2 SVGEGT. The CDR3 here is CASSPGWGERYF. CDR3 nucleotide sequence: TGTGCCAGCAGTCCGGGATGGGGAGAGCGGTACTTC.

As regards this clonotype: No conserved phenylalanine or tryptophan is present at the end of the CDR3, so a read error is the likely explanation. The J gene is TRBJ2-2, the V gene TRBV28, with D perhaps matching TRBD1 (6 bases). The V end lost 3 bases, the J end lost 3 bases, and 11 bases lay between the germline ends. This CDR3 contains 15 residues. Germline lookup yields CDR1 MDHEN and CDR2 SYDVKM. CDR3 in DNA: TGTGCCAGCAGTTTCCCAGGGGTCTACACCGGGGAGCTGTTTTCT. Protein sequence: CASSFPGVYTGELFS.

On this clonotype: No conserved phenylalanine or tryptophan ends this CDR3, so it is likely a read error. The J gene is TRBJ1-5, the V gene TRBV29-1; D remains unclear. CDR1 and CDR2 (germline): SQVTM, ANQGSEA. This CDR3 is built from 13 residues. The CDR3 DNA is TGCAGCGTTGGGGTCGGACCCAATCAACCCCAGCATGTT. Translating it yields CSVGVGPNQPQHV.

The chain has TRBV30 and TRBJ2-3; D is unclear. The CDR3 length is 11 residues. Trimming shortened V by 4 bases and J by 2 bases, and 4 bases separated the two germline ends. CDR1 is GTSNPN, CDR2 SVGIG, per germline (reference sequence). CDR3 protein: CAWTTTDTQYF. Written as DNA, the CDR3 is TGTGCCTGGACGACCACAGATACGCAGTATTTT. Filled out from reference TRBV30 and TRBJ2-3, the complete variable domain reads SQTIHQWPATLVQPVGSPLSLECTVEGTSNPNLYWYRQAAGRGLQLLFYSVGIGQISSEVPQNLSASRPQDRQFILSSKKLLLSDSGFYLCAWTTTDTQYFGPGTRLTVL.

At least ten counts were recorded for this clonotype. The CDR3 is CASSLRGSNEQFF. The CDR3 DNA sequence: TGTGCCAGCAGCTTAAGGGGATCCAATGAGCAGTTCTTC. The gene calls are TRBV11-2 and TRBJ2-1; the D gene is possibly TRBD1 (5 bases). Germline loops: CDR1 SGHAT, CDR2 FQNNGV. Trimming shortened V by 2 bases and J by 6 bases, and 8 bases separated the two germline ends. This CDR3 has 13 residues.

This chain uses TRBV5-5 with TRBJ2-1, with a weak D call TRBD2 (5 bases). Trimming left V 1 base short and J 2 bases short, with 16 bases between. The CDR3 contains 17 residues. Germline V gene sequence: CDR1 SGHKS, CDR2 YYEKEE (reference sequence). CDR3 amino acids: CASSLSSSRSPYNEQFF. The CDR3 region has the DNA TGTGCCAGCAGCTTGAGTTCTAGCAGGAGCCCCTACAATGAGCAGTTCTTC.

This clonotype was seen at least ten times. The gene calls are TRBV11-2 and TRBJ2-7, with TRBD1 as a possible D gene (6 bases). The germline CDR1 and CDR2 sequences are SGHAT and FQNNGV. The ends were cut back, 7 bases at V and 2 bases at J, with 15 bases in the middle. This CDR3 region has 14 residues. The CDR3 protein is CASTPGHLAYEQYF. CDR3 DNA: TGTGCCAGCACGCCGGGACACCTGGCCTACGAGCAGTACTTC.

A remark on this clonotype: Being one base from a much bigger clone, this may be a read error. This chain connects TRBV12-3 or TRBV12-4 to TRBJ1-5, with 9 bases that match TRBD1. Trimming removed 2 bases from V and 5 bases from J; junction bases left unmatched: 4. CDR3 length equals 15 residues. CDR3 loop: CASSLMGQGHQPQHF. The DNA of the CDR3 is TGTGCCAGCAGTTTAATGGGACAGGGCCATCAGCCCCAGCATTTT.

This clonotype was picked up a small number of times. The chain joins TRBV5-1 to TRBJ2-7; a possible D gene is TRBD2 (6 bases). The CDR3 loop spans 14 amino acids. Trimming took 3 bases from V and 2 from J, leaving 12 bases between them. In germline, CDR1 is SGHRS, CDR2 YFSETQ. CDR3: CASSSGLSPYEQYF. The DNA for the CDR3 is TGCGCCAGCAGCTCCGGACTATCTCCCTACGAGCAGTACTTC.

A word on this clonotype: The junction departs from germline at one end; a sequencing error may be responsible. This sequence joins TRBV11-3 and TRBJ2-7, with TRBD1 as a possible D gene (6 bases). CDR3 length equals 14 residues. Per germline, CDR1 SGHNT and CDR2 YENEEA. The CDR3, as DNA: TGTGCCAGCGGCTTCATGGACAGCACCTACGAGCAGTACTTC. It codes for CASGFMDSTYEQYF.

The chain combines TRBV30 with TRBJ2-7, with a tentative D call TRBD2 (5 bases). This CDR3 is built from 15 residues. CDR1 is GTSNPN, CDR2 SVGIG, per germline (reference sequence). V was shortened by 1 base and J by 2 bases, with 15 bases between the two germline ends. The CDR3 DNA sequence: TGTGCCTGGAGTGCCTCTAGCAGGCTGCCCTACGAGCAGTACTTC. This sequence encodes CAWSASSRLPYEQYF.

Concerning this clonotype itself: One end of the junction fails to match germline, which may point to a read error. V is TRBV6-5 and J is TRBJ2-7, with D unresolved. This CDR3 comprises 11 residues. Germline V CDR1 and CDR2: MNHEY, SVGAGI. CDR3 coding DNA: TGTACCAGCAGTTCTTCCTACGAGCAGTACTTC. Amino acid sequence: CTSSSSYEQYF.

The chain has TRBV4-3 and TRBJ2-1; a possible D gene is TRBD2 (6 bases). This CDR3 has 17 residues. Germline CDR1 is LGHNA and CDR2 is YSLEER. Trimming left V 0 bases short and J 3 bases short, with 15 bases between. The CDR3 loop is CASSQDGAGWIYNEQFF. The CDR3, as DNA: TGCGCCAGCAGCCAAGATGGAGCGGGCTGGATCTACAATGAGCAGTTCTTC.

This chain links TRBV12-3 or TRBV12-4 with TRBJ2-7; 12 nucleotides line up with TRBD1. The junction had 10 bases not matched to a gene; V was cut back by 6 bases and J by 4 bases. The CDR3 totals 16 residues. For the CDR3, the DNA is TGTGCCAGCAGCCTTAAAGGGACAGGGGGCGGGTACGAGCAGTACTTC. Protein sequence: CASSLKGTGGGYEQYF.

V and J are TRBV7-8 and TRBJ2-7; 15 nucleotides match TRBD2. J lost 10 bases, V lost 5 bases, and 12 bases had no gene match. The germline V gene has CDR1 SGHVS and CDR2 FQNEAQ. The CDR3 covers 16 residues. Here the CDR3 reads CASSPGSGTSGRHQYF. CDR3 bases: TGTGCCAGCAGCCCGGGGTCAGGGACTAGCGGGAGGCACCAGTACTTC.

This clonotype was seen a few times. A clone one base away is much larger, so this may be a read error. The CDR3 coding sequence is TGCAGCGTCCCCACAGGGATGGTGGAGGCCCAGTACTTC. As protein: CSVPTGMVEAQYF. The gene calls are TRBV29-1 and TRBJ2-5; possibly TRBD1 for D (6 bases). Trimming pared 6 bases from V and 9 bases from J, leaving 20 bases between. The V gene's germline CDR1 is SQVTM and CDR2 ANQGSEA. This CDR3 has 13 amino acids.

The rearrangement joins TRBV20-1 to TRBJ1-2, with D maybe TRBD1 (6 bases). This CDR3 comprises 10 residues. Germline CDR1 DFQATT, CDR2 SNEGSKA (reference sequence). V was cut by 3 bases and J by 12 bases, with 11 bases left in between. CDR3 nucleotide sequence: TGCAGTGCTAGGCAAAGGGGGGACACCTTC. Translation gives CSARQRGDTF.

In this sample, this clonotype turned up once. A read error is possible here, since a much larger clone lies one base away. The DNA for the CDR3 is TGCGCCAGCAGCCACGAGAAGCGGGGGAGCTCCTACGAGCAGTACTTC. Protein sequence: CASSHEKRGSSYEQYF. V usage is TRBV4-1 and J usage is TRBJ2-7; TRBD2 agrees at 8 bases. The CDR3 is 16 amino acids. V shed 3 bases, J shed 0 bases, and the junction held 7 bases outside the gene matches. Germline CDR1 and CDR2: MGHRA and YSYEKL.

V is TRBV28 and J is TRBJ2-7, with D hard to call. Per the germline V gene, CDR1 is MDHEN and CDR2 is SYDVKM. V was clipped by 3 bases and J by 2 bases, with 5 bases between them. The CDR3 is made up of 12 amino acids. The DNA for the CDR3 is TGTGCCAGCAGTTTTATCCCCTACGAGCAGTACTTC. Encoded protein: CASSFIPYEQYF.

This clonotype was seen at least ten times. The genes are TRBV29-1 and TRBJ2-1, with TRBD2 as a possible D gene (5 bases). V lost 7 bases, J lost 2 bases, and 12 bases lay in between. The length of the CDR3 is 13 residues. Germline V CDR1 and CDR2: SQVTM, ANQGSEA. CDR3 nucleotide sequence: TGCAGCGAACAGCGGACCACCTACAATGAGCAGTTCTTC. Protein product: CSEQRTTYNEQFF.